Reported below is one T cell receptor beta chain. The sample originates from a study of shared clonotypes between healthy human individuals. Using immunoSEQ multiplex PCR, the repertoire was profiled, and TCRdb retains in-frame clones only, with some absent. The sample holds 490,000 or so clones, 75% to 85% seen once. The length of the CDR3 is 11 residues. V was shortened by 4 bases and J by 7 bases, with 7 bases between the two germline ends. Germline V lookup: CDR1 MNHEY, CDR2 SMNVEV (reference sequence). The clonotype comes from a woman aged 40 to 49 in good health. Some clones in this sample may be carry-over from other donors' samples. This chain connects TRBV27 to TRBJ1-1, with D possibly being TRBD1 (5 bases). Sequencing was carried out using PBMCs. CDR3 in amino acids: CASSSGFEAFF. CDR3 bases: TGTGCCAGCAGTTCAGGGTTTGAAGCTTTCTTT.